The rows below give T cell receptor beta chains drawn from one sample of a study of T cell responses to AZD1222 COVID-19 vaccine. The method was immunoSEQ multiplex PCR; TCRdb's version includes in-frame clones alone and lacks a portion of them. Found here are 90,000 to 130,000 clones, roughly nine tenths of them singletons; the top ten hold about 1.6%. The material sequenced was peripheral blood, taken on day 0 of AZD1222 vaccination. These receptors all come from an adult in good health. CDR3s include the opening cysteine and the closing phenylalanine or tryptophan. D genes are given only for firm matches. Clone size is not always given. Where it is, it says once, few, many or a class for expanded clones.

cdr3_nt: TGCAGCGTTGAAGGGGGGCCCAGTGAAGCTTTCTTT
cdr3_aa: CSVEGGPSEAFF
d_call: NA
clone_size: NA
j_call: TRBJ1-1
v_call: TRBV29-1

cdr3_nt: TGTGCCAGCAGCAACGGCGGGTTCAATCAGCCCCAGCATTTT
cdr3_aa: CASSNGGFNQPQHF
d_call: NA
clone_size: once
j_call: TRBJ1-5
v_call: TRBV5-6

cdr3_nt: TGCGCCAGCAGCCGCCTCTATACGGATGAGCAGTTCTTC
cdr3_aa: CASSRLYTDEQFF
d_call: NA
clone_size: once
j_call: TRBJ2-1
v_call: TRBV5-1

cdr3_nt: TGTGCCACCAGCAGAGAGGGCGCGTCCTCCTACGAGCAGTACTTC
cdr3_aa: CATSREGASSYEQYF
d_call: NA
clone_size: few
j_call: TRBJ2-7
v_call: TRBV15

cdr3_nt: TGTGCCAGCACGGGCCACACTGAAGCTTTCTTT
cdr3_aa: CASTGHTEAFF
d_call: NA
clone_size: NA
j_call: TRBJ1-1
v_call: TRBV6-5

cdr3_nt: TGTGCCAGCAGCTTACTCGGACAGGGGCAGGTTGGCAATCAGCCCCAGCATTTT
cdr3_aa: CASSLLGQGQVGNQPQHF
d_call: TRBD1
clone_size: NA
j_call: TRBJ1-5
v_call: TRBV7-6

cdr3_nt: TGTGCCAGCAGGGACAAGACAGGGGCTGGAAACACCATATATTTT
cdr3_aa: CASRDKTGAGNTIYF
d_call: TRBD1
clone_size: NA
j_call: TRBJ1-3
v_call: TRBV5-6

cdr3_nt: TGTGCCAGCAGCTTTGGGGGAAGTGCGGGTCAGCCCCAGCATTTT
cdr3_aa: CASSFGGSAGQPQHF
d_call: NA
clone_size: NA
j_call: TRBJ1-5
v_call: TRBV5-5

cdr3_nt: TGTGCCAGCAGCTGGGATGGCCTTGGTGGCAATGAGCAGTTCTTC
cdr3_aa: CASSWDGLGGNEQFF
d_call: NA
clone_size: NA
j_call: TRBJ2-1
v_call: TRBV5-5

cdr3_nt: TGTGCCAGTAGTCTCCGGACTAGCGGGCTGTACGAGCAGTACTTC
cdr3_aa: CASSLRTSGLYEQYF
d_call: TRBD2
clone_size: NA
j_call: TRBJ2-7
v_call: TRBV19

cdr3_nt: TGCGCCAGCAGCCAAGTATTGACAGGGTCCTACGAGCAGTACTTC
cdr3_aa: CASSQVLTGSYEQYF
d_call: TRBD1
clone_size: NA
j_call: TRBJ2-7
v_call: TRBV4-1

cdr3_nt: TGTGCCAGCAGTTACTTCCCGGGGATGGAAAATTCACCCCTCCACTTT
cdr3_aa: CASSYFPGMENSPLHF
d_call: NA
clone_size: NA
j_call: TRBJ1-6
v_call: TRBV6-5

cdr3_nt: TGTGCCAGCAGCCCATACTCAGTGAGGAACACCGGGGAGCTGTTTTTT
cdr3_aa: CASSPYSVRNTGELFF
d_call: NA
clone_size: NA
j_call: TRBJ2-2
v_call: TRBV13

cdr3_nt: TGCGCCAGCAGCCAAGACCTGTCCGGGGAACGTACTGGCTACACCTTC
cdr3_aa: CASSQDLSGERTGYTF
d_call: NA
clone_size: NA
j_call: TRBJ1-2
v_call: TRBV4-1

cdr3_nt: TGTGCCAGCAGCTTAGGACAGGGCACCGGGGAGCTGTTTTTT
cdr3_aa: CASSLGQGTGELFF
d_call: TRBD1
clone_size: NA
j_call: TRBJ2-2
v_call: TRBV11-3

cdr3_nt: TGTGCCAGTAGTAAGCCCCGGGGGGCGGACACTGAAGCTTTCTTT
cdr3_aa: CASSKPRGADTEAFF
d_call: NA
clone_size: NA
j_call: TRBJ1-1
v_call: TRBV19

cdr3_nt: TGTGCCATCAGTTCTCTTGGGACAGGGAGGGGCACGAACACTGAAGCTTTCTTT
cdr3_aa: CAISSLGTGRGTNTEAFF
d_call: TRBD1
clone_size: NA
j_call: TRBJ1-1
v_call: TRBV10-3

cdr3_nt: TGTGCCAGCAGTTTCAACAGGGGGCGGGGAACTGAAGCTTTCTTT
cdr3_aa: CASSFNRGRGTEAFF
d_call: TRBD1
clone_size: NA
j_call: TRBJ1-1
v_call: TRBV6-6

cdr3_nt: TGTGCCAGCAGCTTGGAGAGGCCATCAGGATCTGGAAACACCATATATTTT
cdr3_aa: CASSLERPSGSGNTIYF
d_call: NA
clone_size: NA
j_call: TRBJ1-3
v_call: TRBV5-4

cdr3_nt: TGTGCCAGCAATCAGGTGAACACTGAAGCTTTCTTT
cdr3_aa: CASNQVNTEAFF
d_call: NA
clone_size: once
j_call: TRBJ1-1
v_call: TRBV7-8